This T cell receptor (beta chain) was recovered during a study of blood T cells in healthy people across ages. Primers used in a second PCR of roughly 7 to 12 cycles were a sample-barcoded 5' primer and a J-beta primer mix. One entry per CDR3 protein results from TCRdb running MiXCR on the 5' RACE reads. The profile covers around 790,000 distinct CDR3 sequences, with 44% appearing a single time and about a fifth taken by the ten largest. This receptor was identified in a man aged 55 to 70 in good health. The sequenced material came from blood.

The DNA of the CDR3 is TGTGCCAGCAAGGAGTTAGGTTCCTACGAGCAGTACTTC. It translates to CASKELGSYEQYF. The V call is TRBV6-6, the J call TRBJ2-7; D gene ambiguous. With 7 bases removed from V and 1 base from J, the gap between germline ends came to 11 bases. The length of the CDR3 is 13 residues. Germline lookup yields CDR1 MNHNY and CDR2 SVGAGI (reference sequence).